The sequence of this TCR beta chain was determined in a study of STAT3 mutations in large granular lymphocyte leukemia. For the study at large: Roughly half the longitudinally sequenced T-LGLL patients had canonical STAT3 mutations. Study outcomes and limitations: Every T-LGLL patient had at least one immunodominant TCRbeta clonotype. In about 30% of the 18 patients, new TCR clonotypes emerged after therapy. Some patients had dominant TCR clones larger than their STAT3 mutant burden.

With 3 bases removed from V and 1 base from J, the gap between germline ends came to 7 bases. This CDR3 comprises 13 residues. The germline V gene encodes CDR1 KGHSH and CDR2 LQKENI. The repertoire was sequenced with immunoSEQ multiplex PCR; TCRdb's copy has only in-frame clones and lacks some. The sample shows about 2,600 clones, roughly 31% of them seen only once. As to this clone: Its specificity is unknown.

The clonotype comes from a human donor with T large granular lymphocyte leukemia. Some clones in this sample may be carry-over from other donors' samples. J is TRBJ2-7 and V is TRBV18, with D maybe TRBD2 (6 bases). The sequencing input was PBMCs. The CDR3 protein is CASSPGGSYEQYF. In DNA form, the CDR3 reads TGTGCCAGCTCACCGGGGGGATCCTACGAGCAGTACTTC.